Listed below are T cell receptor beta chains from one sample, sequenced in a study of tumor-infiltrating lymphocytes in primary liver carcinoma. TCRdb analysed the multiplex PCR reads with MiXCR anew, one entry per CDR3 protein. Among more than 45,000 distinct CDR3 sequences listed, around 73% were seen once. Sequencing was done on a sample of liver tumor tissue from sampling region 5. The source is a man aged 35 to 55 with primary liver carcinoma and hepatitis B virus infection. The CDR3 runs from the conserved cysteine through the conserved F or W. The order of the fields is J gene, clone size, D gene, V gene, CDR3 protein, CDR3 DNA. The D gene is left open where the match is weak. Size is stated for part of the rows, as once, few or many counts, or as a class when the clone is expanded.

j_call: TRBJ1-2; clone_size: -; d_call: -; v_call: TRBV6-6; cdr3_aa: CASSSRGVGYGNIF; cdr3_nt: -
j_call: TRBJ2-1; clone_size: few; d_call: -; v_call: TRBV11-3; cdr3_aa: CASSLGREKNEQFF; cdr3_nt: TGTGCCAGCAGCTTAGGACGGGAGAAAAATGAGCAGTTCTTC
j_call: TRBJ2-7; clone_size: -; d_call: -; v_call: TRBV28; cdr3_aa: CAGSPDHLGQYF; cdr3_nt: TGTGCCGGCAGCCCCGACCACCTGGGGCAGTACTTC
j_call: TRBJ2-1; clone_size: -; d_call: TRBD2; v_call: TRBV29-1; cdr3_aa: CSVSVASGYNEQSF; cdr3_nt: TGCAGCGTTTCCGTAGCTAGCGGTTACAATGAGCAGTCCTTC
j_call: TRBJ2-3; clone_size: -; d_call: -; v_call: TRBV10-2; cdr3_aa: CVSSATDTQYF; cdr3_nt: TGCGTCAGCAGCGCCACTGATACGCAGTATTTT
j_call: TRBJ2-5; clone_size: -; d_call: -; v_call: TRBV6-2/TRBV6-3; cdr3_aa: CASSYWALETQYF; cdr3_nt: TGCGCCAGCAGTTACTGGGCCCTAGAGACCCAGTACTTC
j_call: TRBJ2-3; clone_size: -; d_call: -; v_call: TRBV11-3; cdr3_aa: CASSLGVGDTDTQYF; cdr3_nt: TGTGCCAGCAGCTTAGGGGTAGGGGACACAGATACGCAGTATTTT
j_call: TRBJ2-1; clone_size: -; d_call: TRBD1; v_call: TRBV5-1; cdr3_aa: CASSGDRGPYDDQFF; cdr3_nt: TGCGCCAGCAGCGGGGACAGGGGCCCCTACGATGACCAGTTCTTC
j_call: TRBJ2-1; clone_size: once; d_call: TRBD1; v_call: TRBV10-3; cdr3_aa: CAAEGDSYNEQFF; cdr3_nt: TGTGCCGCCGAAGGGGACAGCTACAATGAGCAGTTCTTC
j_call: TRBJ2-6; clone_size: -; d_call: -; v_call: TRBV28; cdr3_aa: CTTYFSGANVLTF; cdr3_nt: TGTACCACTTATTTCTCCGGGGCCAACGTCCTGACTTTC
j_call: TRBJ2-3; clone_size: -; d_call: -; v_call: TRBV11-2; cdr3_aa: CASTLFAADVNTDTQYF; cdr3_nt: TGTGCCAGCACCTTATTCGCGGCCGACGTCAACACAGATACGCAGTACTTT
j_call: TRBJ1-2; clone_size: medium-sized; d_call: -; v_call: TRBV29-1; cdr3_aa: CSGGGLNYGYTF; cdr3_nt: TGCAGCGGAGGAGGATTGAACTATGGCTACACCTTC
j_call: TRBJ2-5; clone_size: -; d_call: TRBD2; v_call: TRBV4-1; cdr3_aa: CASSQNPGLVGETQYF; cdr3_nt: TGCGCCAGCAGCCAAAATCCAGGACTAGTGGGTGAGACCCAGTACTTC
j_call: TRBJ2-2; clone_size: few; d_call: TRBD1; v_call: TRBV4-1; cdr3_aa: CTSSAGTGGDTGELFF; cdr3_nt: TGTACCAGCAGCGCCGGGACAGGGGGCGATACCGGGGAGCTGTTTTTT
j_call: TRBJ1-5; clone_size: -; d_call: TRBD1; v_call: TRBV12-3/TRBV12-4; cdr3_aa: CASSLGGQYSNRPQHF; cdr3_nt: TGTGCCAGCAGCTTAGGGGGCCAGTATAGCAATCGGCCCCAGCATTTT
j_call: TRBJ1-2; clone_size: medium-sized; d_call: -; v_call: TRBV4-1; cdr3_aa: CASSQEGYPPAAQPTYGYTF; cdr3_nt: TGCGCCAGCAGCCAAGAGGGGTACCCCCCCGCTGCCCAACCTACCTATGGCTACACCTTC
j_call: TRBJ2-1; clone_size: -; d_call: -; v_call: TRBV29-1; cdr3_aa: CSVGAGVTVDERFF; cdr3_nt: TGCAGCGTTGGTGCCGGGGTAACGGTGGATGAGCGGTTCTTC
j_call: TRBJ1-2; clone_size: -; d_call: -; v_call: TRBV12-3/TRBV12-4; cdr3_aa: CTSSRVGGCTF; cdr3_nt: TGTACCAGCAGTCGCGTGGGAGGCTGCACCTTC
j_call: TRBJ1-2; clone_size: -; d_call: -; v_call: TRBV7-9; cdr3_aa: CGSSWAGDSYGYTF; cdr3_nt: TGTGGCAGCAGCTGGGCAGGGGATAGCTATGGCTACACATTC
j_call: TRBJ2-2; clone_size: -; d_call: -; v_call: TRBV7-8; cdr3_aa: CASSYRLNTGKLFF; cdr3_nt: TGTGCCAGCAGCTACAGGCTCAACACCGGGAAGCTGTTTTTT
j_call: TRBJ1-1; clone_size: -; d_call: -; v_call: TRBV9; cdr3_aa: CTSSPPTGIGEAFF; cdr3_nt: TGTACCAGCAGCCCTCCCACAGGGATTGGTGAAGCTTTCTTT
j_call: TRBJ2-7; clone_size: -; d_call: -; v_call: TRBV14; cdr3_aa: CASSHDLVGDQYF; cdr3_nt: TGTGCCAGCAGCCATGATCTAGTAGGGGATCAGTACTTC
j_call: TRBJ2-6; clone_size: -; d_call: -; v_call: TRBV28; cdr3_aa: CANSRGGTVLSGANVLTF; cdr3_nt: TGTGCCAACAGCAGGGGTGGGACCGTCCTCTCTGGGGCCAACGTCCTGACTTTC
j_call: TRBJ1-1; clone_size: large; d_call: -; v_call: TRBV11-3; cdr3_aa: CASSTGLNTEAFF; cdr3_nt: TGTGCCAGCAGCACAGGTTTGAACACTGAAGCTTTCTTT
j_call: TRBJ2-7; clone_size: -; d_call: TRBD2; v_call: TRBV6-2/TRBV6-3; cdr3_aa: CTSGKGGGTSYEQYF; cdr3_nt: TGTACTAGCGGGAAAGGGGGCGGGACCTCCTACGAGCAATACTTC
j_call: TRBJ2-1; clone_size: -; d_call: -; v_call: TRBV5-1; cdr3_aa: CACSDGHYSEQFF; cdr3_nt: TGCGCCTGCAGCGACGGGCACTACAGTGAGCAATTCTTC
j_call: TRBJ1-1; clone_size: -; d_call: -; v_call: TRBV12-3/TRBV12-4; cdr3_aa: CASSELGVQAFF; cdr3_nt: TGTGCCAGCAGTGAACTGGGTGTGCAGGCTTTCTTT
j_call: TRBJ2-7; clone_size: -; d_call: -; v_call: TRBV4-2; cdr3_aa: CASSHEYSSSYEQYF; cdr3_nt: TGTGCCAGTAGCCATGAGTACTCGAGCTCCTACGAGCAGTACTTC
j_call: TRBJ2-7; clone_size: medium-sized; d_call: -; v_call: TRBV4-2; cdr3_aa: CASSQAWRGSYEQYF; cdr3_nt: TGTGCCAGCAGCCAAGCATGGCGCGGATCCTACGAGCAGTACTTC
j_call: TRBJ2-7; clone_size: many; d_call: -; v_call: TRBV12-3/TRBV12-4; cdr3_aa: CASSLMGGLRPYEQYF; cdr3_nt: TGTGCCAGCAGTTTAATGGGGGGCCTAAGACCCTACGAGCAGTACTTC
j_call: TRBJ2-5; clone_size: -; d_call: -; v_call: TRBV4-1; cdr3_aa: CAGSQNPGVTGETQYF; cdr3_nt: TGCGCCGGCAGCCAAAATCCAGGAGTAACGGGAGAGACCCAGTACTTC
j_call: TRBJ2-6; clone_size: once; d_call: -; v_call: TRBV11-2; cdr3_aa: CATKRPRSRANVLAF; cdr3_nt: TGTGCCACCAAGCGGCCGCGCTCTAGGGCCAACGTCCTGGCTTTC
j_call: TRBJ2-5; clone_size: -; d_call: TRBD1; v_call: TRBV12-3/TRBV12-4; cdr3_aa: CANSSGTGEQETQYF; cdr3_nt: TGTGCCAACAGTTCCGGGACAGGGGAGCAAGAGACCCAGTACTTC
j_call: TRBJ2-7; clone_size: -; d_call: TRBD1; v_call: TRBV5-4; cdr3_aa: CASGLQGLDKQYF; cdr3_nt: TGTGCCAGCGGCCTACAGGGGCTGGACAAGCAGTACTTC
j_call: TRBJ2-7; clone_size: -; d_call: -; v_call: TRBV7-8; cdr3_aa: CTNSLGIGSGPTAYEQYF; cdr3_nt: TGTACCAACAGCTTAGGGATTGGCTCTGGACCGACTGCCTACGAGCAGTACTTC
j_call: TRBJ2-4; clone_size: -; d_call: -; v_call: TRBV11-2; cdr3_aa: CASTTSVVAKNIQYF; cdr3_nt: TGTGCTAGCACTACTTCGGTGGTAGCCAAAAACATTCAGTACTTC
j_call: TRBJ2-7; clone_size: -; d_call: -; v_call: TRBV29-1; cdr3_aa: CSTSWGNHEQYF; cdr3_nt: TGCAGCACGAGTTGGGGTAATCACGAGCAGTACTTT
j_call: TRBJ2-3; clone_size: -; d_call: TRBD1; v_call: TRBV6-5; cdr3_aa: CTNKRTGGTDTQYF; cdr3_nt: TGTACCAACAAAAGGACAGGGGGCACAGATACGCAGTATTTT
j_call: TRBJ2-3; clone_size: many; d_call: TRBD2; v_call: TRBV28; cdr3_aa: CASSPSNGRVADTQYF; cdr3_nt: TGTGCCAGCAGTCCCTCCAATGGGAGGGTCGCAGATACGCAGTATTTT
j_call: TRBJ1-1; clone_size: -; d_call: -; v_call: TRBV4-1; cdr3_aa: CASSQEVLNIEAFF; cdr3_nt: TGCGCCAGCAGCCAAGAAGTACTAAACATTGAAGCTTTCTTT
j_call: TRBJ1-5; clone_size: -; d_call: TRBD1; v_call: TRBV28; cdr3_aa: CTSIPNGQGGQPQHF; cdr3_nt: TGTACCAGCATCCCGAATGGACAGGGGGGTCAGCCCCAGCATTTT
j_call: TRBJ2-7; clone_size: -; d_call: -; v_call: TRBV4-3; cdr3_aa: CPSSTKDSTYEQYF; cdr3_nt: TGCCCCAGCAGCACCAAGGACAGCACATACGAGCAGTACTTC